The 29 T cell receptor beta chains given below trace back to one sample, sequenced in a study of blood T cells in healthy people across ages. Then a second PCR, running roughly 7 to 11 cycles, was carried out with a sample-barcoded 5' primer and a J-beta primer mix. TCRdb used MiXCR to reprocess the 5' RACE reads, holding one entry per CDR3 protein. The sample yields around 1.5 million distinct CDR3 sequences, about 32% seen once. The sequencing input was blood. Source of these receptors: a woman in her twenties or thirties in good health.

This clonotype was recorded a few times. The chain couples TRBV20-1 to TRBJ2-3; TRBD2 is a possible D gene (6 bases). The germline V gene has CDR1 DFQATT and CDR2 SNEGSKA (reference sequence). V dropped 2 bases and J dropped 4 bases, with 13 bases sitting between them. The CDR3 is 14 amino acids. DNA of the CDR3: TGCAGTGCTAGATACGGGAGAGGCGCAGATACGCAGTATTTT. It yields the protein CSARYGRGADTQYF.

Only one count was recorded for this clonotype. The chain combines TRBV5-8 with TRBJ2-1; D gene uncertain. Germline V gene sequence: CDR1 SGHTS, CDR2 YDEGEE. CDR3 size: 16 residues. V was clipped by 1 base and J by 0 bases, with 11 bases between them. The CDR3 region is CASSLPYVSSYNEQFF. The CDR3 region has the DNA TGTGCCAGCAGCTTGCCCTATGTAAGCTCCTACAATGAGCAGTTCTTC.

This clonotype showed up just a few times. V usage is TRBV5-1 and J usage is TRBJ1-1; possibly TRBD1 for D (5 bases). Between the trimmed V and J ends, which lost 4 bases and 7 bases, there was a span of 14 bases. This CDR3 spans 13 amino acids. The germline gives CDR1 SGHRS, CDR2 YFSETQ. CDR3 nucleotide sequence: TGCGCCAGCAGCGAGAGGGGCTTTGATGAAGCTTTCTTT. Translation gives CASSERGFDEAFF.

This clonotype was seen only a few times. The V gene is TRBV19, the J gene TRBJ1-5; D unclear. Germline V lookup: CDR1 LNHDA, CDR2 SQIVND (reference sequence). V lost 4 bases, J lost 7 bases, and 11 bases lay in between. The CDR3 runs to 13 residues. The CDR3 DNA sequence: TGTGCCAGTAGTACAGATCCGCGACAGCCCCAGCATTTT. This encodes CASSTDPRQPQHF.

This clonotype was detected a few times. This chain connects TRBV5-1 to TRBJ2-1; 9 nucleotides match TRBD2. Germline V gene sequence: CDR1 SGHRS, CDR2 YFSETQ. Trimming took 6 bases from V and 5 from J; bases not matched to a gene: 9. The CDR3 runs to 15 residues. The CDR3 region has the DNA TGCGCCAGCAATCTAGCGGGATACGGGAACAATGAGCAGTTCTTC. Its protein is CASNLAGYGNNEQFF.

There are many counts of this clonotype. The DNA for the CDR3 is TGTGCCACCCGGGGCTACTCCTACGAGCAGTACTTC. Translation: CATRGYSYEQYF. The gene calls are TRBV27 and TRBJ2-7; D may be TRBD1 or TRBD2 (5 bases each). The CDR3 extends over 12 amino acids. The germline V and J ends were trimmed by 10 bases and 0 bases, with 10 bases remaining between them. Per germline, CDR1 MNHEY and CDR2 SMNVEV (reference sequence).

This chain connects TRBV2 to TRBJ2-5, with D unclear. This CDR3 is built from 14 residues. V was shortened by 3 bases and J by 1 base, with 9 bases between the two germline ends. CDR1 and CDR2 from the germline V gene are SNHLY and FYNNEI. The CDR3, as DNA: TGTGCCAGCAGTGACCCACGGTTCCAAGAGACCCAGTACTTC. It codes for CASSDPRFQETQYF.

The chain links TRBV30 to TRBJ1-5; D is undetermined. The germline gives CDR1 GTSNPN, CDR2 SVGIG (reference sequence). CDR3 length: 14 amino acids. Trimming left V 0 bases short and J 0 bases short, with 6 bases between. DNA for the CDR3: TGTGCCTGGAGTGTTTTAAATAGCAATCAGCCCCAGCATTTT. Its translation is CAWSVLNSNQPQHF.

This clonotype was counted ten times or more. The chain combines TRBV5-1 with TRBJ1-1, with D maybe TRBD1 (6 bases). Germline loops: CDR1 SGHRS, CDR2 YFSETQ. V was pared by 4 bases and J by 1 base, with 14 bases between. CDR3 size: 15 residues. The CDR3 region has the DNA TGCGCCAGCAGCGCGAGACAGGTGAGGAACACTGAAGCTTTCTTT. Its translation: CASSARQVRNTEAFF.

V and J are TRBV2 and TRBJ2-7; 7 nucleotides align to TRBD1. This CDR3 spans 15 amino acids. Germline V gives CDR1 SNHLY, CDR2 FYNNEI. The V and J ends lost 5 bases and 2 bases, in that order; junction bases with no gene match: 9. Here the CDR3 DNA reads TGTGCCAGCAGTAAGGGGGCCCTCTCTACCTACGAGCAGTACTTC. It translates to CASSKGALSTYEQYF.

This clonotype was counted only a few times. This sequence joins TRBV6-1 and TRBJ2-2, with D maybe TRBD2 (5 bases). Germline V gene sequence: CDR1 MNHNS, CDR2 SASEGT. Trimming cost V 9 bases and J 0 bases, with 11 bases left between them. The CDR3 is 14 amino acids. The CDR3 loop reads CASETTPNTGELFF. DNA for the CDR3: TGTGCCAGTGAGACTACCCCGAACACCGGGGAGCTGTTTTTT.

On this clonotype itself: A much larger clone differs by one base, so this may be a read error. V gene TRBV29-1 combines with J gene TRBJ2-6; D is unclear. Germline CDR1 and CDR2: SQVTM and ANQGSEA. This CDR3 is 16 amino acids long. CDR3: CGIRYITASGANVLTF. As DNA, the CDR3 is TGCGGCATTCGGTACATCACTGCCTCTGGGGCCAACGTCCTGACTTTC.

Only a few counts were recorded for this clonotype. V usage is TRBV7-2 and J usage is TRBJ2-3; 8 nucleotides agree with TRBD2. CDR3 length: 16 amino acids. CDR1 and CDR2 (germline): SGHTA, FQGNSA. Unmatched junction bases numbered 4, after V lost 1 base and J lost 1 base. DNA of the CDR3: TGTGCCAGCAGCTTAGTCTTTAGCGGGGGCACAGATACGCAGTATTTT. It yields the protein CASSLVFSGGTDTQYF.

The chain joins TRBV7-6 to TRBJ2-2; 11 nucleotides align to TRBD2. Germline V lookup: CDR1 SGHVS, CDR2 FNYEAQ. V lost 3 bases, J lost 1 base, and 4 bases stayed unmatched. This CDR3 contains 17 residues. CDR3 bases: TGTGCCAGCAGCTTGGAGCTAGCGGGAGGGAACACCGGGGAGCTGTTTTTT. Its protein is CASSLELAGGNTGELFF.

The rearrangement uses TRBV27 and TRBJ2-1; the D is unclear. V lost 0 bases to trimming and J lost 7 bases, with 7 bases between them. Germline V gives CDR1 MNHEY, CDR2 SMNVEV (reference sequence). CDR3 length equals 13 residues. This CDR3 is CASSLSDGNEQFF. In DNA form, the CDR3 reads TGTGCCAGCAGTTTATCCGACGGGAATGAGCAGTTCTTC.

The count of this clonotype is one. This rearrangement joins TRBV6-5 to TRBJ2-3; D gene uncertain. CDR3 length: 13 amino acids. Germline V gives CDR1 MNHEY, CDR2 SVGAGI. The V gene lost 1 base and the J gene lost 3 bases, with 5 bases spanning the gap. The CDR3 region is CASSYYPTDTQYF. DNA of the CDR3: TGTGCCAGCAGTTACTATCCGACAGATACGCAGTATTTT.

This clonotype appeared once. This rearrangement joins TRBV5-1 to TRBJ1-2; maybe TRBD1 (6 bases). The CDR3 is 16 residues long. CDR1 and CDR2 from the germline V gene are SGHRS and YFSETQ. Trimming removed 4 bases from V and 8 bases from J, with 24 bases in between. This chain's CDR3 is CASSGRDRLAVQGYTF. Here the CDR3 DNA reads TGCGCCAGCAGCGGGAGAGACAGGCTCGCGGTTCAAGGCTACACCTTC.

The sample holds a few counts of this clonotype. The gene calls are TRBV5-1 and TRBJ2-1, with D maybe TRBD2 (5 bases). The CDR3 is made up of 13 amino acids. V gave up 6 bases and J gave up 4 bases, with 11 bases separating them. Germline CDR1 is SGHRS and CDR2 is YFSETQ. This CDR3 is CASISSEYNEQFF. In DNA, the CDR3 is TGCGCCAGCATAAGTAGCGAATACAATGAGCAGTTCTTC.

This clonotype occurred a few times. The chain joins TRBV24-1 to TRBJ2-1; TRBD1 agrees at 9 bases. The CDR3 length is 16 residues. CDR1 and CDR2 (germline): KGHDR, SFDVKD. Germline trimming cut 5 bases from V and 6 bases from J; bases unmatched to any gene: 10. The DNA of the CDR3 is TGTGCCACCAGTGCCCTAGGACAGGGGATGAGCAATGAGCAGTTCTTC. Translated, it gives CATSALGQGMSNEQFF.

The V and J genes are TRBV5-1 and TRBJ2-1, with 15 positions matching TRBD2. Trimming took 4 bases from V and 9 from J; bases not matched to a gene: 8. Per the germline V gene, CDR1 is SGHRS and CDR2 is YFSETQ. There are 16 residues in the CDR3. CDR3 region: CASSPRTSGRAVEQFF. CDR3 bases: TGCGCCAGCAGCCCCAGGACTAGCGGGAGGGCCGTTGAGCAGTTCTTC.

This clonotype was detected a few times. This rearrangement joins TRBV20-1 to TRBJ2-3; 8 nucleotides agree with TRBD2. Germline CDR1 DFQATT, CDR2 SNEGSKA (reference sequence). V lost 3 bases, J lost 4 bases, and 9 bases stayed unmatched. The CDR3 sequence is 15 residues long. This CDR3 reads CSASARAGGPDTQYF. The CDR3 nucleotides are TGCAGTGCTAGCGCTCGGGCGGGGGGACCAGATACGCAGTATTTT.

V gene TRBV18 combines with J gene TRBJ2-7; a possible D gene is TRBD2 (5 bases). The CDR3 consists of 17 residues. Germline CDR1 and CDR2: KGHSH and LQKENI. V lost 5 bases to trimming and J lost 7 bases, with 27 bases between them. Here the CDR3 reads CASSTQKPGTFRDEQYF. In nucleotides, the CDR3 is TGTGCCAGCTCAACACAGAAGCCGGGAACTTTTCGGGATGAGCAGTACTTC.

The chain carries TRBV5-6 and TRBJ2-7; tentatively, D is TRBD2 (5 bases). This CDR3 has 14 residues. Trimming took off 0 bases at V and 3 bases at J, with 10 bases between the two ends. Germline CDR1 and CDR2: SGHDT and YYEEEE. Here the CDR3 reads CASSLAPGFYEQYF. In nucleotides, the CDR3 is TGTGCCAGCAGCTTGGCCCCGGGGTTCTACGAGCAGTACTTC.

The V call is TRBV15, the J call TRBJ1-4; 7 nucleotides match TRBD1. The CDR3 has 15 residues. J was trimmed by 6 bases and V by 4 bases; bases with no gene match: 8. The germline V gene has CDR1 LNHNV and CDR2 YYDKDF (reference sequence). The CDR3 coding sequence is TGTGCCACCAGCATCCCCGCGCAGGGGGATGAAAAACTGTTTTTT. Amino acids: CATSIPAQGDEKLFF.

This clonotype came up many times. This rearrangement joins TRBV7-6 to TRBJ2-7, with 9 nucleotides matching TRBD1. V gave up 5 bases and J gave up 4 bases; unmatched junction bases: 12. Per germline, CDR1 SGHVS and CDR2 FNYEAQ. This CDR3 spans 16 amino acids. CDR3 protein: CASSPTPGTGQYEQYF. The CDR3 DNA reads as TGTGCCAGCAGCCCAACCCCCGGGACAGGGCAGTACGAGCAGTACTTC.

This clonotype appeared a few times. CDR3 sequence reads: CASSLGSRGSQYF. The CDR3 region has the DNA TGTGCCAGCAGTTTAGGCTCCAGGGGATCACAGTACTTC. The chain uses TRBV28 and TRBJ2-5; D may be TRBD1 (6 bases). Germline CDR1 and CDR2: MDHEN and SYDVKM. V lost 2 bases and J 11 bases, leaving 15 bases between the germline ends. This CDR3 is 13 amino acids long.

A single count supports this clonotype. The CDR3 does not end in the conserved phenylalanine or tryptophan, so this is likely a read error. The chain couples TRBV28 to TRBJ2-1, with 11 bases matching TRBD2. CDR1 and CDR2 from the germline V gene are MDHEN and SYDVKM. Germline trimming cut 4 bases from V and 3 bases from J; bases unmatched to any gene: 8. The CDR3 is 17 residues long. The CDR3 DNA reads as TGTGCCAGCAGTTCGCCGAGACTAGCGGGATTCTACAATGAGCAGTTCCTC. Encoded protein: CASSSPRLAGFYNEQFL.

V usage is TRBV6-5 and J usage is TRBJ2-1; tentative D call: TRBD2 (5 bases). The CDR3 has 16 residues. Trimming removed 0 bases at V and 0 bases at J, with 9 bases between. In germline, CDR1 is MNHEY, CDR2 SVGAGI. The CDR3 sequence: CASSYSGVSSYNEQFF. CDR3 DNA sequence: TGTGCCAGCAGTTACTCCGGGGTGAGCTCCTACAATGAGCAGTTCTTC.

This chain links TRBV9 with TRBJ2-7, with 7 nucleotides matching TRBD2. There are 16 residues in the CDR3. Germline CDR1 SGDLS, CDR2 YYNGEE. With 0 bases clipped from V and 2 bases from J, the junction kept 8 bases outside the gene matches. CDR3 bases: TGTGCCAGCAGCGTAGCGTCCGGGGAGGGAACCTACGAGCAGTACTTC. It is translated as CASSVASGEGTYEQYF. Using reference TRBV9 and TRBJ2-7 for the parts outside the CDR3, the full variable domain is DSGVTQTPKHLITATGQRVTLRCSPRSGDLSVYWYQQSLDQGLQFLIQYYNGEERAKGNILERFSAQQFPDLHSELNLSSLELGDSALYFCASSVASGEGTYEQYFGPGTRLTVT.